The subject of this entry is one T cell receptor (beta chain). Libraries were prepared by immunoSEQ multiplex PCR; TCRdb keeps only in-frame clonotypes and omits some of them. Of about 80,000 clones listed, more than 65% were seen once; the top ten hold under 14%. The entry originates in a study of control samples from healthy donors and cancer patients. The CDR3 sequence is 15 residues long. The ends lost 6 bases at V and 6 bases at J; junction bases unmatched: 6. Germline V CDR1 and CDR2: MDHEN, SYDVKM. The sequence came from a man in his sixties with head and neck cancer. Material for sequencing was PBMCs. The chain joins TRBV28 to TRBJ1-4; 11 nucleotides match TRBD1. This CDR3 is CASSAPGQGDEKLFF. The CDR3, as DNA: TGTGCCAGCAGCGCACCGGGACAGGGGGATGAAAAACTGTTTTTT.